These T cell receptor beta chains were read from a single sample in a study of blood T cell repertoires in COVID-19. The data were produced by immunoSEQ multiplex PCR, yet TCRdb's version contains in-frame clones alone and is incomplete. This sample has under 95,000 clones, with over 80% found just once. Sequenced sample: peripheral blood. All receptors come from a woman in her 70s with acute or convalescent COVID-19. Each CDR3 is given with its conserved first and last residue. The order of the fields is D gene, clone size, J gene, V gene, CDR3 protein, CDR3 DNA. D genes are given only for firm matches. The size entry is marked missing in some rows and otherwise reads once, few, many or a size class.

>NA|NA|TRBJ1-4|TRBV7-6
CASSLGQGGGEKLFF
TGTGCCAGCAGCTTAGGGCAGGGTGGTGGAGAAAAACTGTTTTTT
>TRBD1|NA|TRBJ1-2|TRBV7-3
CASSLGTGTGNGYTF
TGTGCCAGCAGCTTAGGGACAGGGACAGGGAATGGCTACACCTTC
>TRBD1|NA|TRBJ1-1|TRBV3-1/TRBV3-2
CASSHQTGDEAFF
TGTGCCAGCAGCCACCAAACAGGGGATGAAGCTTTCTTT
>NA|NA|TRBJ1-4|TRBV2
CASSVGRSNEKLFF
TGTGCCAGCAGTGTTGGGAGGTCTAATGAAAAACTGTTTTTT
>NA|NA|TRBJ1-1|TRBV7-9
CASSLAGLDTEAFF
TGTGCCAGCAGCTTGGCGGGGTTGGACACTGAAGCTTTCTTT
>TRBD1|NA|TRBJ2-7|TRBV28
CASSQTTGLYEQYF
TGTGCCAGCAGTCAGACGACAGGGTTATACGAGCAGTACTTC
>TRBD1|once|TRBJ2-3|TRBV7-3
CASSQQGSNTDTQYF
TGTGCCAGCAGTCAACAGGGGTCAAACACAGATACGCAGTATTTT
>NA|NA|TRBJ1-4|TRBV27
CASSLSLRGGYEKLFF
TGTGCCAGCAGTTTATCACTCCGGGGGGGGTACGAAAAACTGTTTTTT
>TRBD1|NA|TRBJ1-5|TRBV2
CASSIQGISNQPQHF
TGTGCCAGCAGTATACAGGGGATTAGCAATCAGCCCCAGCATTTT
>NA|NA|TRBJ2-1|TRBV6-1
CASSEEPTSKQFF
TGTGCCAGCAGTGAAGAACCTACTAGTAAGCAGTTCTTC
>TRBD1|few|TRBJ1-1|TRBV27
CASSLDRATEAFF
TGTGCCAGCAGCCTCGACAGGGCCACTGAAGCTTTCTTT
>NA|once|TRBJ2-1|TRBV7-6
CASSLEPTATYNEQFF
TGTGCCAGCAGCTTAGAGCCGACAGCGACCTACAATGAGCAGTTCTTC
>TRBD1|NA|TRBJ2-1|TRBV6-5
CASRRTGTNNEQFF
TGTGCCAGCAGGAGGACAGGGACAAACAATGAGCAGTTCTTC
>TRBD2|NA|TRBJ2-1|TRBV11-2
CASTFRLAGDNEQFF
TGTGCCAGCACCTTTAGACTAGCGGGTGACAATGAGCAGTTCTTC
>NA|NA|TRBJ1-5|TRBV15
CATSERGFSNQPQHF
TGTGCCACCAGCGAGAGGGGGTTTAGCAATCAGCCCCAGCATTTT
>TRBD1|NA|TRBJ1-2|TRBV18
CASSPPGTGILYGYTF
TGTGCCAGCTCACCGCCCGGGACAGGGATCCTCTATGGCTACACCTTC
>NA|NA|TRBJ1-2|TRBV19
CASSRVGETAIYGYTF
TGTGCCAGTAGTAGGGTCGGCGAGACAGCAATTTATGGCTACACCTTC
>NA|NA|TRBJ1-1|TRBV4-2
CASSQGQGDGTTEAFF
TGTGCCAGCAGCCAAGGGCAGGGTGACGGCACCACTGAAGCTTTCTTT
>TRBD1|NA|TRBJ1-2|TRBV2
CASSEVETGGIGYTF
TGTGCCAGCAGTGAAGTGGAGACAGGGGGCATTGGCTACACCTTC
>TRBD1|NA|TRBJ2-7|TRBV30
CAWSGTGFGEQYF
TGTGCCTGGAGCGGGACAGGGTTTGGCGAGCAGTACTTC
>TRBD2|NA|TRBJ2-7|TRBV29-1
CSAILAASSYEQYF
TGCAGCGCCATACTAGCGGCCAGCTCCTACGAGCAGTACTTC
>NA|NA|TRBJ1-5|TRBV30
CAWRGLGNQPQHF
TGTGCCTGGAGGGGACTCGGCAATCAGCCCCAGCATTTT
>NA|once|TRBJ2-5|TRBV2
CASASDMGETQYF
TGTGCCAGCGCCTCGGACATGGGGGAGACCCAGTACTTC
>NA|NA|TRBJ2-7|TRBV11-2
CASSSMAGPYTEQYF
TGTGCCAGCAGCTCCATGGCAGGTCCCTATACCGAGCAGTACTTC
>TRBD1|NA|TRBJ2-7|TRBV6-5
CASTDRNSYEQYF
TGTGCCAGCACGGACAGGAACTCTTACGAGCAGTACTTC
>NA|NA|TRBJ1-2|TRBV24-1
CATSDSSYGYTF
TGTGCCACCAGCGACAGCAGCTATGGCTACACCTTC
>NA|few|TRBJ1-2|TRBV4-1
CASSPNQGMGYGYTF
TGCGCCAGCAGCCCGAATCAGGGGATGGGCTATGGCTACACCTTC
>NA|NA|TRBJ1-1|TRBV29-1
CSVPGRGAQVNTEAFF
TGCAGCGTTCCAGGGCGGGGGGCCCAGGTGAACACTGAAGCTTTCTTT